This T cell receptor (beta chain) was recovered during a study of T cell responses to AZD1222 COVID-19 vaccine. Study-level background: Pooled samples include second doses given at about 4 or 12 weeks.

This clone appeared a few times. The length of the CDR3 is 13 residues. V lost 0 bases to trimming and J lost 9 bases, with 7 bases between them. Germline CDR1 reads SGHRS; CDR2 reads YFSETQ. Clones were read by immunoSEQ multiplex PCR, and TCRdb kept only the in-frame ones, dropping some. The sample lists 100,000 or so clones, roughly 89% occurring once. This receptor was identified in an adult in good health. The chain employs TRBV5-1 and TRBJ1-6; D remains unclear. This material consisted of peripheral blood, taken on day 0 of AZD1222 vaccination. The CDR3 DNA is TGCGCCAGCAGCTTGGCCGGTCGTTCACCCCTCCACTTT. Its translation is CASSLAGRSPLHF.